Each of the 2 T cell receptor beta chains below was sequenced from the same sample in a study of T cell repertoires in cytomegalovirus infection. No antigen has been identified for these receptors. One entry per CDR3 protein, called by TCRdb with MiXCR from the reads. The repertoire consists of nearly 700,000 distinct CDR3 sequences, with about 30% occurring once and the leading ten covering around a sixth. The sample in question was cultured PBMCs, obtained from culture after CMV antigen stimulation. Source of these receptors: a human donor in good health (CMV status not recorded). Some clones in this sample may be carry-over from other donors' samples.

The chain combines TRBV6-5 with TRBJ2-2; D unresolved. V lost 2 bases and J 5 bases, leaving 9 bases between the germline ends. The CDR3 extends over 14 amino acids. The germline V gene has CDR1 MNHEY and CDR2 SVGAGI. In DNA, the CDR3 is TGTGCCAGCAGTTACGGGCAGCAGACCGGGGAGCTGTTTTTT. This codes for CASSYGQQTGELFF.

V is TRBV12-3 or TRBV12-4 and J is TRBJ2-1, with D perhaps TRBD1 (6 bases). CDR3 length: 14 amino acids. Trimming shortened V by 6 bases and J by 9 bases, and 18 bases separated the two germline ends. The CDR3 nucleotides read TGTGCCAGCAGAATGGACAGCTCGAAGGGTGAGCAGTTCTTC. Translated: CASRMDSSKGEQFF.